This is a list of T cell receptor beta chains from one sample in a study of human T cells and chemical hapten exposure. One entry per CDR3 protein results from TCRdb running MiXCR on the RACE reads. This table has around 56,000 distinct CDR3 sequences, more than 8% appearing once. The specimen comprised whole blood, sampled in connection with sensitization to the hapten diphenylcyclopropenone (DPC). The receptors stem from a man between 35 and 55 years old with alopecia areata. Some clones in this sample may be carry-over from other donors' samples. CDR3s include the opening cysteine and the closing phenylalanine or tryptophan. Fields, in order: D gene, J gene, clone size, V gene, CDR3 DNA, CDR3 protein. D genes are given only for firm matches. Size tells how often a clone was seen (once, few, many) or the class of an expanded clone, and some rows leave it out.

d_gene: TRBD1; j_gene: TRBJ1-6; abundance: .; v_gene: TRBV27; CDR3nt: TGTGCCAGCAGTCTTCGACAGGGGAGGACACCCCTCCACTTT; CDR3aa: CASSLRQGRTPLHF
d_gene: .; j_gene: TRBJ2-1; abundance: many; v_gene: TRBV28; CDR3nt: TGTGCCAGCAGTTCCACCTCAGTTGGGAGTTTACAGTTCTTC; CDR3aa: CASSSTSVGSLQFF
d_gene: .; j_gene: TRBJ2-1; abundance: .; v_gene: TRBV30; CDR3nt: TGTGCCTGGAGTGACGAGGATGACAGGTCCTACAATGAGCAGTTCTTC; CDR3aa: CAWSDEDDRSYNEQFF
d_gene: .; j_gene: TRBJ1-1; abundance: .; v_gene: TRBV6-5; CDR3nt: TGTGCCAGCAGTTACTCCAAGAACACTGAAGCTTTCTTT; CDR3aa: CASSYSKNTEAFF
d_gene: .; j_gene: TRBJ2-1; abundance: few; v_gene: TRBV7-8; CDR3nt: TGTGCCAGCAGCCTCTCTCACGGGCCTAACAATGAGCAGTTCTTC; CDR3aa: CASSLSHGPNNEQFF
d_gene: .; j_gene: TRBJ2-5; abundance: few; v_gene: TRBV7-8; CDR3nt: TGTGCCAGCAGCTCGGGTGGACAGGAGGGGACCCAGTACTTC; CDR3aa: CASSSGGQEGTQYF
d_gene: .; j_gene: TRBJ2-7; abundance: few; v_gene: TRBV21-1; CDR3nt: TGTGCCAGCAAGGGGACTAGCGACGAGCAGTACTTC; CDR3aa: CASKGTSDEQYF
d_gene: .; j_gene: TRBJ2-2; abundance: .; v_gene: TRBV7-2; CDR3nt: TGTGCCAGCAGCTCGACAGGGAGGATCGGGGAGCTGTTTTTT; CDR3aa: CASSSTGRIGELFF
d_gene: .; j_gene: TRBJ2-7; abundance: .; v_gene: TRBV28; CDR3nt: TGTGCCAGCCGGGACGGCCTCTACGAGCAGTACTTC; CDR3aa: CASRDGLYEQYF
d_gene: TRBD1; j_gene: TRBJ1-6; abundance: .; v_gene: TRBV6-5; CDR3nt: TGTGCCAGCAGTTGGGACAGCAATTCACCCCTCCACTTT; CDR3aa: CASSWDSNSPLHF
d_gene: .; j_gene: TRBJ2-4; abundance: few; v_gene: TRBV20-1; CDR3nt: TGCAGTGCCCCGAGGGATACCAAAAACATTCAGTACTTC; CDR3aa: CSAPRDTKNIQYF
d_gene: .; j_gene: TRBJ2-7; abundance: .; v_gene: TRBV14; CDR3nt: TGTGCCAGCAGCCAAGGGCGCGGCTACGAGCAGTACTTC; CDR3aa: CASSQGRGYEQYF
d_gene: .; j_gene: TRBJ2-1; abundance: .; v_gene: TRBV5-1; CDR3nt: TGCGCCAGCAGCGGCCAACCCACGGGAGTATCAAATGAGCAGTTCTTC; CDR3aa: CASSGQPTGVSNEQFF
d_gene: .; j_gene: TRBJ1-2; abundance: .; v_gene: TRBV28; CDR3nt: TGTGCCAGCAGTTTGATAAACTATGGCTACACCTTC; CDR3aa: CASSLINYGYTF
d_gene: TRBD2; j_gene: TRBJ2-1; abundance: few; v_gene: TRBV20-1; CDR3nt: TGCAGTGCTAGAGATCATCGGACTAGCGGGCTTTACAATGAGCAGTTCTTC; CDR3aa: CSARDHRTSGLYNEQFF
d_gene: .; j_gene: TRBJ2-1; abundance: .; v_gene: TRBV7-2; CDR3nt: TGTGCCAGCAGCCTGACTCAGAGCTCCAACAATGAGCAGTTCTTC; CDR3aa: CASSLTQSSNNEQFF
d_gene: TRBD2; j_gene: TRBJ2-3; abundance: few; v_gene: TRBV6-6; CDR3nt: TGTGCCAGCAGTTACTCGACTAGCGGCACAGATACGCAGTATTTT; CDR3aa: CASSYSTSGTDTQYF
d_gene: .; j_gene: TRBJ2-1; abundance: .; v_gene: TRBV20-1; CDR3nt: TGCAGTGCAAACGGGCAGGGTAGGAACAATGAGCAGTTCTTC; CDR3aa: CSANGQGRNNEQFF
d_gene: .; j_gene: TRBJ1-1; abundance: few; v_gene: TRBV6-5; CDR3nt: TGTGCCAGCAGTTACAGGGGAGGGAAGAACACTGAAGCTTTCTTT; CDR3aa: CASSYRGGKNTEAFF
d_gene: .; j_gene: TRBJ2-4; abundance: many; v_gene: TRBV6-1; CDR3nt: TGTGCCAGCAGTGAAAGGTCCAGGGGAGGCGCCAAAAACATTCAGTACTTC; CDR3aa: CASSERSRGGAKNIQYF
d_gene: TRBD2; j_gene: TRBJ2-2; abundance: few; v_gene: TRBV7-8; CDR3nt: TGTGCCAGCAGCCAGGGACTAGCGGGAACTGGGGAGCTGTTTTTT; CDR3aa: CASSQGLAGTGELFF
d_gene: TRBD1; j_gene: TRBJ2-1; abundance: many; v_gene: TRBV20-1; CDR3nt: TGCAGTGCTAGACGGGGACAGGTGGGCAATGAGCAGTTCTTC; CDR3aa: CSARRGQVGNEQFF
d_gene: .; j_gene: TRBJ2-7; abundance: few; v_gene: TRBV12-3/TRBV12-4; CDR3nt: TGTGCCAACCGGACCCATGACTCCTACGAGCAGTACTTC; CDR3aa: CANRTHDSYEQYF
d_gene: .; j_gene: TRBJ2-1; abundance: .; v_gene: TRBV2; CDR3nt: TGTGCCAGCGAAAAGGGTAGGAGGTACGATGAGCAGTTCTTC; CDR3aa: CASEKGRRYDEQFF
d_gene: TRBD2; j_gene: TRBJ2-2; abundance: few; v_gene: TRBV5-1; CDR3nt: TGCGCCAGCAGCTCGAGCGGGAGCGGTACCGGGGAGCTGTTTTTT; CDR3aa: CASSSSGSGTGELFF
d_gene: TRBD1; j_gene: TRBJ2-3; abundance: many; v_gene: TRBV7-3; CDR3nt: TGTGCCAGCAGCCTGGGACAGGCGCTCACAGATACGCAGTATTTT; CDR3aa: CASSLGQALTDTQYF
d_gene: TRBD2; j_gene: TRBJ2-3; abundance: medium-sized; v_gene: TRBV7-2; CDR3nt: TGTGCCAGCAGCTCACTAGCGGGAGGGCCAGATACGCAGTATTTT; CDR3aa: CASSSLAGGPDTQYF
d_gene: .; j_gene: TRBJ2-5; abundance: .; v_gene: TRBV20-1; CDR3nt: TGCAGTGCTAGTAGCCTAACACTCCAAGAGACCCAGTACTTC; CDR3aa: CSASSLTLQETQYF
d_gene: .; j_gene: TRBJ2-7; abundance: few; v_gene: TRBV10-3; CDR3nt: TGTGCCATCAGTGAGAAGGTGCCGGATTCCTACGAGCAGTACTTC; CDR3aa: CAISEKVPDSYEQYF
d_gene: .; j_gene: TRBJ2-1; abundance: many; v_gene: TRBV3-1; CDR3nt: TGTGCCAGCAGCCAAGGTTTTGGCAGGAGCTCCTACAATGAGCAGTTCTTC; CDR3aa: CASSQGFGRSSYNEQFF
d_gene: .; j_gene: TRBJ2-5; abundance: many; v_gene: TRBV20-1; CDR3nt: TGCAGTGCTAGGTTCGGGATACAAGAGACCCAGTACTTC; CDR3aa: CSARFGIQETQYF
d_gene: .; j_gene: TRBJ1-5; abundance: many; v_gene: TRBV2; CDR3nt: TGTGCCAGCAGCCCCATCGCGGCGGGTCAGCCCCAGCATTTT; CDR3aa: CASSPIAAGQPQHF
d_gene: .; j_gene: TRBJ2-7; abundance: .; v_gene: TRBV23-1; CDR3nt: TGCGCCAGCAGTCAAACCCCCGCGGACGAGCAGTACTTC; CDR3aa: CASSQTPADEQYF